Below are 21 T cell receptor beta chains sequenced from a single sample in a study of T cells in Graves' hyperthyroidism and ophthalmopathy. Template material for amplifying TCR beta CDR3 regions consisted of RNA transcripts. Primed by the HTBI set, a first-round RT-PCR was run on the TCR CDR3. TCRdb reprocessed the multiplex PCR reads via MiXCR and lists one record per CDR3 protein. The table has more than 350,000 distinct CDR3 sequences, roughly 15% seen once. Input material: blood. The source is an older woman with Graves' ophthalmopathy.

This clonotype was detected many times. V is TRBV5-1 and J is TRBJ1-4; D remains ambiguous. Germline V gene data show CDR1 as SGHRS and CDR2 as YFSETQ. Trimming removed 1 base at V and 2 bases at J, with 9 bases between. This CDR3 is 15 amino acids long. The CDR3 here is CASSLLGPTNEKLFF. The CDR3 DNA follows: TGCGCCAGCAGCTTGCTCGGGCCTACTAATGAAAAACTGTTTTTT.

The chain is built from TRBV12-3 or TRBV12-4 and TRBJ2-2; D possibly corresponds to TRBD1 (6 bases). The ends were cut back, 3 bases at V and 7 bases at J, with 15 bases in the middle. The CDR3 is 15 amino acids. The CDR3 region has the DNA TGTGCCAGCAGTTTGGTCAGGGGTAATCACGGGGAGCTGTTTTTT. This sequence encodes CASSLVRGNHGELFF.

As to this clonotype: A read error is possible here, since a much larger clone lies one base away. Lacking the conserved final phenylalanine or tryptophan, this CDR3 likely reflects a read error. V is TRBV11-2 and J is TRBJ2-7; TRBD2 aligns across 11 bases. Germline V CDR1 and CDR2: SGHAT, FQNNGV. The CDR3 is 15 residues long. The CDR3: CASSQVGTSGLEQYL. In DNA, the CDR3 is TGCGCCAGCAGCCAAGTCGGGACTAGCGGCTTGGAGCAGTACCTC.

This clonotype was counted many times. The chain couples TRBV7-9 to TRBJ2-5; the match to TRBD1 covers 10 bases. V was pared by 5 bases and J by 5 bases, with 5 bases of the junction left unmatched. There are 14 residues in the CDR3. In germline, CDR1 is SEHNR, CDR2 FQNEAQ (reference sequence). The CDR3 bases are TGTGCCAGCAGCAAGGACAGGGGGATGGAGACCCAGTACTTC. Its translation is CASSKDRGMETQYF.

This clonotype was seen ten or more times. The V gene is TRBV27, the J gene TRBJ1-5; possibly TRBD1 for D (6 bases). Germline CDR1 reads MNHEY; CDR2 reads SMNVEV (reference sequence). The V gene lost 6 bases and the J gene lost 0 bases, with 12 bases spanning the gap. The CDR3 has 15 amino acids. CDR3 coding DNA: TGTGCCAGCAGAGTTGGACAGAATAGCAATCAGCCCCAGCATTTT. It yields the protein CASRVGQNSNQPQHF.

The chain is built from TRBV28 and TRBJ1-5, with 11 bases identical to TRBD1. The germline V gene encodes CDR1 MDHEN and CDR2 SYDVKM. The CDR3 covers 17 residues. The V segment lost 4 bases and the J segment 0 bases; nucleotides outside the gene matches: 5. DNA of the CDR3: TGTGCCAGCAGTTCGGGACAGGGGGTTCATAGCAATCAGCCCCAGCATTTT. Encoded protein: CASSSGQGVHSNQPQHF.

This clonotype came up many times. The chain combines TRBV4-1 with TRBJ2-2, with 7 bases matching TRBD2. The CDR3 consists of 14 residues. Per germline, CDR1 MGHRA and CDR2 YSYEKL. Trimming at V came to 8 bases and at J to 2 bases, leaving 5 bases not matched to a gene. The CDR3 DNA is TGCGCCAGCCAGCTAGCGGCAAACACCGGGGAGCTGTTTTTT. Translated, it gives CASQLAANTGELFF.

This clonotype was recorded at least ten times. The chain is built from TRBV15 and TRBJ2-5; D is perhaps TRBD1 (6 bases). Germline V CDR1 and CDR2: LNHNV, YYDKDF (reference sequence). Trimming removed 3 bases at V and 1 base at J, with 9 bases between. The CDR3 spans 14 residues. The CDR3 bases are TGTGCCACCAGCAGGCCGGACAGCCAAGAGACCCAGTACTTC. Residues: CATSRPDSQETQYF. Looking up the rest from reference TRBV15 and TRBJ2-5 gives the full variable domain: DAMVIQNPRYQVTQFGKPVTLSCSQTLNHNVMYWYQQKSSQAPKLLFHYYDKDFNNEADTPDNFQSRRPNTSFCFLDIRSPGLGDTAMYLCATSRPDSQETQYFGPGTRLLVL.

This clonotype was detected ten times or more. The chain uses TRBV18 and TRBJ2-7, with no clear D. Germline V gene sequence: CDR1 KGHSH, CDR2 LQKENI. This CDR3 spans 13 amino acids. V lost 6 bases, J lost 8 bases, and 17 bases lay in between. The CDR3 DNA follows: TGTGCCAGCTCGCCTTCGGACCTAATGCAGCAGTACTTC. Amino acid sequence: CASSPSDLMQQYF.

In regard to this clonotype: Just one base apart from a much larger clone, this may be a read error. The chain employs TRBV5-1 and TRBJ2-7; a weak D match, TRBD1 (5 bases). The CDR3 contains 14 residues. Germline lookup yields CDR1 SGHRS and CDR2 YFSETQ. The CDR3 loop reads CVSSSLTEPYEQYF. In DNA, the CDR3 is TGCGTCAGCAGCTCGCTGACAGAACCCTACGAGCAGTACTTC.

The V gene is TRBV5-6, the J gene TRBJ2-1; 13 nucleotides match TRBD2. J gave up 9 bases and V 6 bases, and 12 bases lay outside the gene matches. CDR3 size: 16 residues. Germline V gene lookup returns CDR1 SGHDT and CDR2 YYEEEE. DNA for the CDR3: TGTGCCAGCACCCAGGGACTAGCGGGGCTTTCGGGTGAGCAGTTCTTC. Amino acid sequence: CASTQGLAGLSGEQFF.

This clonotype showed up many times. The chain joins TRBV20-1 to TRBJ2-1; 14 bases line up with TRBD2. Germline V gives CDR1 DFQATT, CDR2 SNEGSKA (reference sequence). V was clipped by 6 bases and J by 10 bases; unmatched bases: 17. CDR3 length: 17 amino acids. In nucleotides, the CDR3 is TGCAGTGCGACCGGGACTAGCGGGAGCCGGGCCGGGCGGGAGCAGTTCTTC. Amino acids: CSATGTSGSRAGREQFF.

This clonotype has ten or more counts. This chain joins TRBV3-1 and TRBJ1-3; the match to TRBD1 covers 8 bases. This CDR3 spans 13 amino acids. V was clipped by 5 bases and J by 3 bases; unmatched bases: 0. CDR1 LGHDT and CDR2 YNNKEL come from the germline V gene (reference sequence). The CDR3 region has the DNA TGTGCCAGCAGCGACAGGGGTGGAAACACCATATATTTT. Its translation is CASSDRGGNTIYF.

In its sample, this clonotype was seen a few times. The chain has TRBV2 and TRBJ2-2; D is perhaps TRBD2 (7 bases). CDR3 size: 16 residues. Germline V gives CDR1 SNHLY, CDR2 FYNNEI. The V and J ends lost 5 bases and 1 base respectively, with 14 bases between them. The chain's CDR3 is CASSKGGIQNTGELFF. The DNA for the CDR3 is TGTGCCAGCAGTAAGGGGGGGATTCAGAACACCGGGGAGCTGTTTTTT.

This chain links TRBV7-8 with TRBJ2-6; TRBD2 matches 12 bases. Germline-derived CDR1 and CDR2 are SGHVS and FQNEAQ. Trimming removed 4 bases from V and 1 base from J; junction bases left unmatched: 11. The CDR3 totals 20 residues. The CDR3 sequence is CASSSPGTSGPISGANVLTF. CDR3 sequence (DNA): TGTGCCAGCAGCTCACCCGGGACTAGCGGGCCGATATCTGGGGCCAACGTCCTGACTTTC.

The CDR3 DNA reads as TGCGCCAGCAGCTTCTCCCCCTTGACTAGCGGGTTGAACACCGGGGAGCTGTTTTTT. It codes for CASSFSPLTSGLNTGELFF. The rearrangement uses TRBV5-1 and TRBJ2-2, with 10 positions matching TRBD2. CDR1 and CDR2 from the germline V gene are SGHRS and YFSETQ. The CDR3 has 19 residues. V lost 2 bases and J lost 1; bases outside the gene matches: 11. The full variable domain, completed using reference TRBV5-1 and TRBJ2-2, is KAGVTQTPRYLIKTRGQQVTLSCSPISGHRSVSWYQQTPGQGLQFLFEYFSETQRNKGNFPGRFSGRQFSNSRSEMNVSTLELGDSALYLCASSFSPLTSGLNTGELFFGEGSRLTVL.

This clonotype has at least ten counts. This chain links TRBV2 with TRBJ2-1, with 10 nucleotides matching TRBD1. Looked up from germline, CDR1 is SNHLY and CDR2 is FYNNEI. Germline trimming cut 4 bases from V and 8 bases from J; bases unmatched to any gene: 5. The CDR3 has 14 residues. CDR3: CASSGQGAGYEQFF. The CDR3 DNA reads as TGTGCCAGCAGTGGACAGGGGGCAGGGTATGAGCAGTTCTTC.

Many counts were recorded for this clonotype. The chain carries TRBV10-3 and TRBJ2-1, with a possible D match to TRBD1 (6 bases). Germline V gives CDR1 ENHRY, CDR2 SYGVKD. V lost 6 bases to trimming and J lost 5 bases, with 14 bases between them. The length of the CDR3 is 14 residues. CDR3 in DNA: TGTGCCATCAGCCTCGGACAGAACAACAATGAGCAGTTCTTC. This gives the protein CAISLGQNNNEQFF.

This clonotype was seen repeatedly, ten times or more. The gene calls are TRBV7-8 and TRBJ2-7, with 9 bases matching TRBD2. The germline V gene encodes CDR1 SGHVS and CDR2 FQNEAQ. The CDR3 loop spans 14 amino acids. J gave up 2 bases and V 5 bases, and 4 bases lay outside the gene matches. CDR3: CASSRAGGTYEQYF. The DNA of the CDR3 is TGTGCCAGCAGCAGAGCGGGAGGTACCTACGAGCAGTACTTC.

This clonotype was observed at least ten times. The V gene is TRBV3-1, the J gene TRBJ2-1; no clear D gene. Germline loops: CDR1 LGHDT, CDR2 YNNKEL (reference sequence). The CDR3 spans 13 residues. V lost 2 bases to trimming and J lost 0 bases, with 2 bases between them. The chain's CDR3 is CASSQRSYNEQFF. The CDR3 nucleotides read TGTGCCAGCAGCCAACGCTCCTACAATGAGCAGTTCTTC.

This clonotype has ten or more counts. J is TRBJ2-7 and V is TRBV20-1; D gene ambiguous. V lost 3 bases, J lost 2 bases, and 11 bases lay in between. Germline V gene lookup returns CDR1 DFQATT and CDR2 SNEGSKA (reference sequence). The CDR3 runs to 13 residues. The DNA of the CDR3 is TGCAGTGCTAGTGACACACAACCCTACGAGCAGTACTTC. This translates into CSASDTQPYEQYF.